This T cell receptor (beta chain) was recovered during a study of blood T cell repertoires in COVID-19. The overall study: PBMCs, B-cell-depleted T cells, or T cells were the source of the cDNA or gDNA that made up the material.

The CDR3 has 15 amino acids. Trimming took 6 bases from V and 8 from J, leaving 22 bases between them. Germline-derived CDR1 and CDR2 are KGHSH and LQKENI. Authors' methods: Researchers report that nucleated cell counts were estimated from reference gene primer amplification. Assay used: immunoSEQ multiplex PCR; TCRdb lists only in-frame clones, some missing. The V and J calls and clone size come from that table; D and trimming were worked out from the DNA. The table shows 500,000 to 600,000 clones, with roughly 91% occurring only once. This chain connects TRBV18 to TRBJ1-2, with a tentative D call TRBD1 (6 bases). Sequencing was performed on peripheral blood. The TCR originated in a woman in her 50s with COVID-19, enrolled during active disease. DNA for the CDR3: TGTGCCAGCTCCAAAGGCGATTTGGAAGGGGGAGGCTACACCTTC. Protein sequence: CASSKGDLEGGGYTF.